This TCR beta chain was obtained from a study of blood T cell repertoires in COVID-19. The overall study: Material from acute and convalescent COVID-19 was sourced from the United States, Italy and Spain.

The CDR3 loop spans 15 amino acids. Germline trimming cut 9 bases from V and 4 bases from J; bases unmatched to any gene: 11. CDR1 LNHNV and CDR2 YYDKDF come from the germline V gene (reference sequence). In the original workflow: Reference gene primers were amplified, and this amplification served to estimate nucleated cell counts. Profiling relied on immunoSEQ multiplex PCR, and the TCRdb table lists in-frame clones only, not all of them. The V and J calls and the clone size are those of that table, but D and trimming were determined from the DNA. The profile covers about 170,000 clones, with about four fifths appearing a single time and 7.5% to 8% taken by the ten largest.

The V gene is TRBV15, the J gene TRBJ2-5; the match to TRBD2 covers 10 bases. This clonotype originated in a man aged 40-49 years who had recovered from COVID-19. The sample comprised peripheral blood. The CDR3 bases are TGTGCCACTCTACCGGGACTAGCGTCGGTAGAGACCCAGTACTTC. The encoded protein is CATLPGLASVETQYF.